These 7 T cell receptor beta chains were sequenced from one sample in a study of T cells after yellow fever vaccination. TCRdb used MiXCR to reprocess the 5' RACE reads, holding one entry per CDR3 protein. The sample has some 220,000 distinct CDR3 sequences, roughly 3% seen once. Sequenced here: CD4+ T cells sorted from PBMCs, sampled 10 days after the yellow fever booster vaccination. The source of these receptors is a man between 18 and 29 years old who received the YFV17D yellow fever vaccine.

The V call is TRBV7-9, the J call TRBJ1-5, with 8 bases that match TRBD1. The germline CDR1 and CDR2 sequences are SEHNR and FQNEAQ (reference sequence). The CDR3 totals 16 residues. The V segment lost 1 base and the J segment 6 bases; nucleotides outside the gene matches: 8. The CDR3 spells CASSLVLAGGSQPQHF. Written as DNA, the CDR3 is TGTGCCAGCAGCTTAGTTTTAGCAGGGGGCAGTCAGCCCCAGCATTTT.

The chain employs TRBV6-5 and TRBJ2-4, with D possibly being TRBD2 (6 bases). The CDR3 loop spans 15 amino acids. Trimming left V 2 bases short and J 0 bases short, with 8 bases between. CDR1 is MNHEY, CDR2 SVGAGI, per germline. The CDR3 nucleotides read TGTGCCAGCAGTTACGGGGGACTAGCCAAAAACATTCAGTACTTC. Translating gives CASSYGGLAKNIQYF.

This clonotype has ten or more counts. The chain couples TRBV7-3 to TRBJ2-1, with D tentatively TRBD1 or TRBD2 (5 bases each). The CDR3 covers 14 residues. The V end was cut by 5 bases, the J end by 0 bases, with 8 bases between. CDR1 and CDR2 from the germline V gene are SGHTA and FQGTGA. The CDR3 here is CASSRGGSYNEQFF. The CDR3 nucleotides are TGTGCCAGCAGCCGGGGCGGCTCCTACAATGAGCAGTTCTTC.

In its sample, this clonotype was seen many times. The rearrangement links TRBV2 to TRBJ2-3; possibly TRBD2 for D (5 bases). V was pared by 3 bases and J by 0 bases, with 7 bases between. The germline gives CDR1 SNHLY, CDR2 FYNNEI. This CDR3 spans 14 amino acids. CDR3 sequence (DNA): TGTGCCAGCAGTGAGGGCGGGAGCACAGATACGCAGTATTTT. It translates to CASSEGGSTDTQYF.

This clonotype was counted many times. The chain recombines TRBV15 with TRBJ1-1; TRBD1 aligns across 10 bases. The CDR3 totals 13 residues. Germline-derived CDR1 and CDR2 are LNHNV and YYDKDF (reference sequence). The junction had 5 bases not matched to a gene; V was cut back by 2 bases and J by 11 bases. CDR3 protein: CATSRYDRGHAFF. The CDR3 DNA is TGTGCCACCAGCAGATACGACAGGGGGCATGCTTTCTTT. Combining the CDR3 with reference TRBV15 and TRBJ1-1 gives the whole variable domain DAMVIQNPRYQVTQFGKPVTLSCSQTLNHNVMYWYQQKSSQAPKLLFHYYDKDFNNEADTPDNFQSRRPNTSFCFLDIRSPGLGDTAMYLCATSRYDRGHAFFGQGTRLTVV.

This clonotype was detected a few times. J is TRBJ1-1 and V is TRBV18, with a tentative D call TRBD1 (5 bases). V lost 5 bases, J lost 3 bases, and 10 bases lay in between. This CDR3 region has 13 residues. Germline values: CDR1 KGHSH, CDR2 LQKENI. CDR3 sequence: CASSDSRDTEAFF. CDR3 in DNA: TGTGCCAGCTCAGACAGCAGGGACACTGAAGCTTTCTTT.

The J gene is TRBJ1-1, the V gene TRBV2; the D is unclear. Germline CDR1 and CDR2: SNHLY and FYNNEI. Trimming took off 2 bases at V and 0 bases at J, with 10 bases between the two ends. This CDR3 comprises 15 residues. The CDR3 DNA is TGTGCCAGCAGTGAACAGAGACATCTGAACACTGAAGCTTTCTTT. This codes for CASSEQRHLNTEAFF.